Below are 25 T cell receptor beta chains sequenced from a single sample in a study of early T cells in non-severe SARS-CoV-2 infection. From the 5' RACE reads, TCRdb called clonotypes with MiXCR, one entry per CDR3 protein. This sample carries 30,000 to 35,000 distinct CDR3 sequences, 6.6% of them seen once, and the ten largest clones take around 2.5%. The sequenced sample was whole blood. The receptors were sampled from an adult who was a healthcare worker with PCR-confirmed SARS-CoV-2 infection or an uninfected control (not recorded which).

This clonotype has just a few counts. V usage is TRBV12-3 or TRBV12-4 and J usage is TRBJ1-1; no definite D call. This CDR3 has 13 amino acids. Trimming shortened V by 2 bases and J by 0 bases, and 4 bases separated the two germline ends. Here the CDR3 DNA reads TGTGCCAGCAGTTTATCAGTGAACACTGAAGCTTTCTTT. Protein product: CASSLSVNTEAFF.

The chain links TRBV28 to TRBJ2-7; D not certain. In germline, CDR1 is MDHEN, CDR2 SYDVKM. This CDR3 region has 15 residues. V gave up 2 bases and J gave up 0 bases, with 11 bases separating them. The CDR3 DNA follows: TGTGCCAGCAGTTTAGTAGGGCAGTACTCCTACGAGCAGTACTTC. It is translated as CASSLVGQYSYEQYF.

Ten or more counts support this clonotype. The genes are TRBV7-7 and TRBJ2-3; 10 bases match TRBD1. Trimming cost V 4 bases and J 4 bases; bases outside gene matches: 5. The CDR3 is 15 residues long. CDR1 is SSHAT, CDR2 FNYEAQ, per germline (reference sequence). CDR3 nucleotides: TGTGCCAGCAGCTCAAGACAGGGGGCGGCAGATACGCAGTATTTT. Translating gives CASSSRQGAADTQYF.

The rearrangement uses TRBV7-9 and TRBJ2-5; unclear D gene. Trimming left V 5 bases short and J 0 bases short, with 13 bases between. The CDR3 runs 15 residues. Germline CDR1 SEHNR, CDR2 FQNEAQ (reference sequence). Written as DNA, the CDR3 is TGTGCCAGCAGCCGTTTGCTGGCAGACCAAGAGACCCAGTACTTC. It encodes CASSRLLADQETQYF.

This clonotype occurred many times. The chain links TRBV20-1 to TRBJ2-7; possibly TRBD2 for D (5 bases). The ends were cut back, 4 bases at V and 7 bases at J, with 11 bases in the middle. The CDR3 is 11 residues long. Germline CDR1 is DFQATT and CDR2 is SNEGSKA (reference sequence). CDR3 nucleotide sequence: TGCAGTGCTAAGGAGGTTCGGGAGCAGTACTTC. Translating it yields CSAKEVREQYF.

This clonotype appeared a few times. This rearrangement joins TRBV7-2 to TRBJ2-7, with 8 bases lining up with TRBD1. Germline CDR1 SGHTA, CDR2 FQGNSA. J was trimmed by 0 bases and V by 1 base; bases with no gene match: 5. CDR3 length: 16 amino acids. The CDR3 bases are TGTGCCAGCAGCTTAGTGTCGGGACAGGCCTCCTACGAGCAGTACTTC. Encoded protein: CASSLVSGQASYEQYF.

The sample holds many counts of this clonotype. The V call is TRBV6-5, the J call TRBJ2-1, with D unclear. V was clipped by 4 bases and J by 6 bases, with 7 bases between them. The CDR3 spans 12 residues. Germline lookup yields CDR1 MNHEY and CDR2 SVGAGI. CDR3 DNA: TGTGCCAGCAGTTCCTTTCCCAATGAGCAGTTCTTC. The encoded protein is CASSSFPNEQFF.

This clonotype was detected many times. This chain joins TRBV3-1 and TRBJ1-2, with TRBD1 matching over 8 bases. CDR3 length: 18 residues. Trimming removed 3 bases from V and 0 bases from J; junction bases left unmatched: 12. In germline, CDR1 is LGHDT, CDR2 YNNKEL (reference sequence). CDR3 DNA: TGTGCCAGCAGCCAGGCTGGGACAGGACACCTTTCTAACTATGGCTACACCTTC. Protein: CASSQAGTGHLSNYGYTF.

This clonotype showed up many times. The chain recombines TRBV20-1 with TRBJ2-1; D is ambiguous. The CDR3 spans 13 residues. Trimming cost V 5 bases and J 7 bases, with 15 bases left between them. CDR1 is DFQATT and CDR2 is SNEGSKA in the germline V gene (reference sequence). This CDR3 reads CSAPLDPLNEQFF. Written as DNA, the CDR3 is TGCAGTGCTCCTTTGGATCCCCTGAATGAGCAGTTCTTC.

This clonotype was counted a few times. The rearrangement links TRBV2 to TRBJ2-4, with D hard to call. The CDR3 runs to 15 residues. V lost 7 bases and J 3 bases, leaving 16 bases between the germline ends. CDR1 and CDR2 (germline): SNHLY, FYNNEI. CDR3: CASIPFPPVKNIQYF. The CDR3 DNA reads as TGTGCCAGCATCCCCTTCCCCCCTGTCAAAAACATTCAGTACTTC. Drawing the rest from reference TRBV2 and TRBJ2-4, the complete variable domain is EPEVTQTPSHQVTQMGQEVILRCVPISNHLYFYWYRQILGQKVEFLVSFYNNEISEKSEIFDDQFSVERPDGSNFTLKIRSTKLEDSAMYFCASIPFPPVKNIQYFGAGTRLSVL.

This clonotype was seen repeatedly, ten times or more. V usage is TRBV29-1 and J usage is TRBJ2-7, with TRBD1 matching 8 bases. CDR1 is SQVTM, CDR2 ANQGSEA, per germline. CDR3 size: 14 residues. With 3 bases clipped from V and 6 bases from J, the junction kept 10 bases outside the gene matches. Here the CDR3 reads CSVERTGTGSEQYF. CDR3 bases: TGCAGCGTTGAGCGGACAGGGACGGGTTCCGAGCAGTACTTC.

This clonotype was picked up many times. The chain couples TRBV5-1 to TRBJ2-1; TRBD2 agrees at 10 bases. The CDR3 extends over 15 amino acids. Germline V CDR1 and CDR2: SGHRS, YFSETQ. Unmatched junction bases numbered 9, after V lost 0 bases and J lost 12 bases. The CDR3 region is CASSLGLAGDRRQFF. The DNA of the CDR3 is TGCGCCAGCAGCTTGGGGCTAGCGGGAGATCGAAGGCAGTTCTTC.

The chain carries TRBV5-6 and TRBJ1-1, with TRBD1 as a possible D gene (5 bases). With 1 base removed from V and 0 bases from J, the gap between germline ends came to 13 bases. Germline CDR1 is SGHDT and CDR2 is YYEEEE. This CDR3 is 16 amino acids long. The CDR3 coding sequence is TGTGCCAGCAGCTTGAGCTTCGGGACGGTGAACACTGAAGCTTTCTTT. It codes for CASSLSFGTVNTEAFF.

This clonotype was recorded at least ten times. The chain joins TRBV29-1 to TRBJ2-2; no reliable D call. The V and J ends lost 5 bases and 7 bases respectively, with 8 bases between them. Germline lookup yields CDR1 SQVTM and CDR2 ANQGSEA. This CDR3 region has 11 residues. The CDR3 protein is CSVTVGGELFF. Here the CDR3 DNA reads TGCAGCGTTACAGTCGGCGGGGAGCTGTTTTTT.

The V call is TRBV6-6, the J call TRBJ1-1, with a weak D call TRBD1 (5 bases). The length of the CDR3 is 12 residues. CDR1 is MNHNY and CDR2 is SVGAGI in the germline V gene (reference sequence). V was shortened by 6 bases and J by 6 bases, with 11 bases between the two germline ends. CDR3 DNA: TGTGCCAGCAGCGGGGGGTGGGCTGAAGCTTTCTTT. Its translation: CASSGGWAEAFF.

This clonotype has ten or more counts. The V gene is TRBV4-2, the J gene TRBJ2-1; D is perhaps TRBD2 (7 bases). CDR1 is LGHNA and CDR2 is YNFKEQ in the germline V gene. This CDR3 contains 16 residues. The V end was cut by 0 bases, the J end by 0 bases, with 9 bases between. The CDR3 sequence is CASSQDAGASYNEQFF. CDR3 sequence (DNA): TGTGCCAGCAGCCAAGATGCGGGGGCCTCCTACAATGAGCAGTTCTTC.

This clonotype was seen a handful of times. The gene calls are TRBV21-1 and TRBJ2-1. TRBV21-1 is recorded as a pseudogene. This CDR3 has 12 residues. CDR3 sequence (DNA): TGTGCCAGCAGCAGAGCATACAATGAGCAGTTCTTC. This gives the protein CASSRAYNEQFF.

This clonotype is judged medium-sized. The J gene is TRBJ1-2, the V gene TRBV28, with no clear D. Germline CDR1 is MDHEN and CDR2 is SYDVKM. CDR3 length: 14 amino acids. V lost 2 bases and J 5 bases, leaving 12 bases between the germline ends. CDR3 sequence reads: CASSLASIPYGYTF. The CDR3 DNA sequence: TGTGCCAGCAGTTTAGCGTCCATCCCGTATGGCTACACCTTC.

This clonotype was seen at least ten times. This chain joins TRBV5-1 and TRBJ2-4; 7 bases line up with TRBD1. CDR1 is SGHRS, CDR2 YFSETQ, per germline. The junction had 16 bases not matched to a gene; V was cut back by 4 bases and J by 15 bases. This CDR3 comprises 14 residues. The CDR3 nucleotides are TGCGCCAGCAGCCCGGTGTTGAGGGGGCGCCTAAGGTACTTC. Residues: CASSPVLRGRLRYF.

This clonotype was found many times. This sequence joins TRBV4-3 and TRBJ1-1; D is uncertain. Germline lookup yields CDR1 LGHNA and CDR2 YSLEER. V was clipped by 3 bases and J by 0 bases, with 5 bases between them. There are 13 residues in the CDR3. CDR3 amino acids: CASSQTLNTEAFF. CDR3 DNA sequence: TGCGCCAGCAGCCAGACACTGAACACTGAAGCTTTCTTT.

This clonotype came up many times. This chain connects TRBV3-1 to TRBJ1-3; no firm D call. Trimming took off 1 base at V and 4 bases at J, with 20 bases between the two ends. From germline, CDR1 is LGHDT and CDR2 YNNKEL (reference sequence). The CDR3 runs 18 residues. The CDR3 protein is CASSQVGLGTAHGNTIYF. Here the CDR3 DNA reads TGTGCCAGCAGCCAAGTGGGCCTGGGAACAGCTCACGGAAACACCATATATTTT.

This clonotype has at least ten counts. The gene calls are TRBV7-8 and TRBJ2-7; TRBD2 is a possible D gene (6 bases). V was cut by 5 bases and J by 5 bases, with 13 bases left in between. Germline CDR1 SGHVS, CDR2 FQNEAQ. The CDR3 extends over 13 amino acids. CDR3 in amino acids: CASSPRWGDEQYF. The CDR3 DNA reads TGTGCCAGCAGCCCTAGGTGGGGGGACGAGCAGTACTTC.

This clonotype is medium-sized by share. This chain links TRBV7-9 with TRBJ2-7; D possibly matches TRBD1 or TRBD2 (5 bases each). V was cut by 5 bases and J by 4 bases, with 21 bases left in between. Germline V gene sequence: CDR1 SEHNR, CDR2 FQNEAQ (reference sequence). There are 16 residues in the CDR3. CDR3 amino acids: CASSDPFRDLMYEQYF. CDR3 in DNA: TGTGCCAGCAGCGATCCGTTCCGGGACCTCATGTACGAGCAGTACTTC.

This clonotype was seen ten or more times. This sequence joins TRBV7-9 and TRBJ1-1; perhaps TRBD1 as D (5 bases). The CDR3 spans 13 residues. V lost 1 base to trimming and J lost 4 bases, with 7 bases between them. CDR1 and CDR2 from the germline V gene are SEHNR and FQNEAQ (reference sequence). The CDR3 protein is CASSLDTGTEAFF. The CDR3 nucleotides are TGTGCCAGCAGCTTAGATACAGGCACTGAAGCTTTCTTT.

Many counts were recorded for this clonotype. The genes are TRBV7-6 and TRBJ1-5; 9 nucleotides line up with TRBD1. Germline lookup yields CDR1 SGHVS and CDR2 FNYEAQ. The CDR3 has 18 residues. Unmatched junction bases numbered 9, after V lost 3 bases and J lost 0 bases. This CDR3 reads CASSLDRGSSSSNQPQHF. CDR3 DNA: TGTGCCAGCAGCTTGGACAGGGGTAGTTCTAGTAGCAATCAGCCCCAGCATTTT.